Listed below are T cell receptor beta chains from one sample, sequenced in a study of blood T cell repertoires in COVID-19. Profiled with immunoSEQ multiplex PCR; TCRdb holds only in-frame clones, not every one. The sample carries over 90,000 clones, roughly 79% recorded once. The specimen was peripheral blood. All receptors come from a man older than 75 with COVID-19, enrolled during active disease. The CDR3 runs from the conserved cysteine through the conserved F or W. D genes are given only for firm matches. Expanded clones get a size class; other rows say once, few or many, or leave the size out.

v_gene,d_gene,abundance,j_gene,CDR3aa,CDR3nt
TRBV10-3,-,-,TRBJ1-1,CAISIREDTEAFF,TGTGCCATCAGCATTAGGGAGGACACTGAAGCTTTCTTT
TRBV6-6,TRBD1,-,TRBJ2-7,CASRGQGDPYEQYF,TGTGCCAGCAGAGGACAGGGGGATCCCTACGAGCAGTACTTC
TRBV4-3,-,-,TRBJ1-1,CASSLQENTEAFF,TGCGCCAGCAGCCTACAGGAGAACACTGAAGCTTTCTTT
TRBV7-2,-,-,TRBJ2-7,CASSLATGYEQYF,TGTGCCAGCAGCTTAGCAACGGGCTACGAGCAGTACTTC
TRBV30,-,-,TRBJ2-7,CAWGHSYEQYF,TGTGCCTGGGGACACTCCTACGAGCAGTACTTC
TRBV6-1,-,-,TRBJ2-3,CASSEGGRGRGTDTQYF,TGTGCCAGCAGTGAAGGAGGACGGGGGAGAGGCACAGATACGCAGTATTTT
TRBV6-5,-,-,TRBJ2-2,CATGRSANTGELFF,TGTGCGACAGGGAGGTCCGCAAACACCGGGGAGCTGTTTTTT
TRBV5-1,-,-,TRBJ2-3,CASSLTDPSTDTQYF,TGCGCCAGCAGCTTGACAGACCCTAGCACAGATACGCAGTATTTT
TRBV27,-,-,TRBJ2-7,CASSLRGPLYEQYF,TGTGCCAGCAGTTTGCGGGGACCCCTCTACGAGCAGTACTTC
TRBV27,TRBD2,-,TRBJ2-4,CASSSIISGGTKNIQYF,TGTGCCAGCAGTTCCATTATTAGCGGGGGGACCAAAAACATTCAGTACTTC
TRBV24-1,-,-,TRBJ2-1,CATSDSVVFEQFF,TGTGCCACCAGTGATTCCGTAGTGTTTGAGCAGTTCTTC
TRBV9,TRBD2,-,TRBJ2-1,CASSELAGSYNEQFF,TGTGCCAGCAGCGAACTAGCGGGAAGTTACAATGAGCAGTTCTTC
TRBV9,TRBD1,-,TRBJ2-5,CASSNGQGGWETQYF,TGTGCCAGCAGCAACGGACAGGGGGGATGGGAGACCCAGTACTTC
TRBV2,TRBD2,-,TRBJ2-7,CASRPGGKAYEQYF,TGTGCCAGCAGACCGGGAGGGAAGGCCTACGAGCAGTACTTC
TRBV4-2,TRBD2,once,TRBJ2-7,CASSQGYSGTSYEQYF,TGTGCCAGCAGCCAGGGATATAGCGGGACTTCCTACGAGCAGTACTTC
TRBV7-3,TRBD2,-,TRBJ2-2,CASSLYGSSGNTGELFF,TGTGCCAGCAGCTTATATGGGTCTAGCGGAAACACCGGGGAGCTGTTTTTT
TRBV10-3,TRBD1,-,TRBJ2-2,CAISDRGAGELFF,TGTGCCATCAGCGACAGGGGGGCCGGGGAGCTGTTTTTT
TRBV6-5,-,-,TRBJ1-4,CASSYLDRSHEKLFF,TGTGCCAGCAGTTACCTAGACAGGTCCCATGAAAAACTGTTTTTT
TRBV19,TRBD2,-,TRBJ2-4,CASSIDQTSGVKNIQYF,TGTGCCAGTAGTATAGATCAGACTAGCGGGGTTAAAAACATTCAGTACTTC
TRBV6-5,TRBD1,-,TRBJ2-7,CASRIRQGRNEQYF,TGTGCCAGCAGGATACGACAGGGGAGGAACGAGCAGTACTTC
TRBV10-1,TRBD1,-,TRBJ2-5,CASSRGGAEETQYF,TGCGCCAGCAGCCGAGGGGGCGCGGAAGAGACCCAGTACTTC
TRBV5-1,TRBD2,once,TRBJ2-3,CASSLEGLASTDTQYF,TGCGCCAGCAGCTTGGAGGGACTAGCAAGCACAGATACGCAGTATTTT
TRBV28,-,-,TRBJ2-5,CASSLRQGGKETQYF,TGTGCCAGCAGTCTTCGACAGGGAGGTAAAGAGACCCAGTACTTC
TRBV5-1,-,-,TRBJ2-1,CASSLDASSEQFF,TGCGCCAGCAGCTTGGATGCTAGCAGCGAGCAGTTCTTC
TRBV3-1/TRBV3-2,-,-,TRBJ1-3,CASSQDGHSGNTIYF,TGTGCCAGCAGCCAAGACGGACACTCTGGAAACACCATATATTTT
TRBV19,TRBD1,few,TRBJ1-3,CASSTGTGSGNTIYF,TGTGCCAGTAGTACTGGGACAGGGAGTGGAAACACCATATATTTT
TRBV6-4,TRBD1,once,TRBJ1-1,CASSDSCQGGWENTEAFF,TGTGCCAGCAGTGACTCCTGTCAGGGGGGATGGGAGAACACTGAAGCTTTCTTT
TRBV5-1,-,-,TRBJ1-4,CASSLAGNNEKLFF,TGCGCCAGCAGCTTGGCAGGGAACAATGAAAAACTGTTTTTT
TRBV2,-,-,TRBJ2-7,CASSEAPRRGEQYF,TGTGCCAGCAGTGAAGCGCCTAGGAGGGGCGAGCAGTACTTC
TRBV19,-,-,TRBJ2-2,CASTNNGQNTGELFF,TGTGCCAGTACCAACAACGGACAGAACACCGGGGAGCTGTTTTTT
TRBV6-5,-,few,TRBJ1-6,CASGTGNSPLHF,TGTGCCAGCGGAACAGGCAATTCACCCCTCCACTTT
TRBV6-5,-,-,TRBJ2-1,CASETGGPRGEQFF,TGTGCCAGCGAGACAGGTGGGCCCAGGGGTGAGCAGTTCTTC
TRBV19,-,-,TRBJ2-4,CASSRIQGLNIQYF,TGTGCCAGTAGCAGAATACAGGGCTTAAACATTCAGTACTTC
TRBV2,-,-,TRBJ1-2,CASSDGFYGYTF,TGTGCCAGCAGTGACGGGTTTTATGGCTACACCTTC
TRBV9,-,-,TRBJ1-3,CASSVGGHSGNTIYF,TGTGCCAGCAGCGTAGGGGGGCACTCTGGAAACACCATATATTTT
TRBV6-2/TRBV6-3,-,-,TRBJ1-5,CASSYWGSGNQPQHF,TGTGCCAGCAGTTACTGGGGTTCGGGGAACCAGCCCCAGCATTTT
TRBV16,-,-,TRBJ1-2,CASSQSVGPGYGYTF,TGTGCCAGCAGCCAATCGGTGGGCCCAGGCTATGGCTACACCTTC
TRBV18,TRBD1,-,TRBJ1-5,CASSPSTDRAGQPQHF,TGTGCCAGCTCACCATCCACAGACAGGGCGGGACAGCCCCAGCATTTT
TRBV12-3/TRBV12-4,TRBD1,-,TRBJ1-1,CASSRAGGTEAFF,TGTGCCAGCAGTAGAGCAGGGGGCACTGAAGCTTTCTTT
TRBV6-5,TRBD1,-,TRBJ1-2,CASSYSGTGTYGYTF,TGTGCCAGCAGTTACTCCGGGACAGGGACTTATGGCTACACCTTC
TRBV30,TRBD1,-,TRBJ2-1,CAWARTGLYNEQFF,TGTGCCTGGGCTCGGACAGGGCTGTACAATGAGCAGTTCTTC
TRBV9,TRBD1,-,TRBJ1-3,CASSPSDRVGLRKGNTIYF,TGTGCCAGCAGCCCAAGCGACAGGGTAGGCCTTCGGAAGGGAAACACCATATATTTT
TRBV10-1,-,few,TRBJ1-1,CASSESGGAAAFF,TGCGCCAGCAGTGAGTCCGGCGGGGCCGCAGCTTTCTTT
TRBV7-2,-,-,TRBJ2-1,CASTVHNEQFF,TGTGCCAGCACTGTCCACAATGAGCAGTTCTTC
TRBV2,TRBD2,-,TRBJ2-5,CASSGASGGVQYF,TGTGCCAGCAGTGGGGCTAGCGGGGGGGTCCAGTACTTC
TRBV20-1,TRBD2,once,TRBJ2-1,CSAGLAGGKFF,TGCAGTGCCGGACTAGCGGGGGGGAAGTTCTTC
TRBV28,-,-,TRBJ2-5,CASSFQYQETQYF,TGTGCCAGCAGTTTTCAGTACCAAGAGACCCAGTACTTC
TRBV6-2/TRBV6-3,-,-,TRBJ1-1,CASSYSGGRGTEAFF,TGTGCCAGCAGTTACTCGGGAGGTCGCGGCACTGAAGCTTTCTTT
TRBV6-5,-,once,TRBJ1-2,CASSYSPDSGVGYTF,TGTGCCAGCAGTTACTCCCCGGACAGTGGGGTCGGCTACACCTTC
TRBV29-1,-,-,TRBJ2-7,CSVEDNGDEQYF,TGCAGCGTTGAAGATAACGGAGACGAGCAGTACTTC
TRBV2,TRBD1,-,TRBJ2-2,CASIRDRNTGELFF,TGTGCCAGCATCCGGGACAGGAACACCGGGGAGCTGTTTTTT
TRBV19,TRBD1,-,TRBJ2-2,CASSIAGGGSNTGELFF,TGTGCCAGTAGTATAGCAGGGGGCGGGTCGAACACCGGGGAGCTGTTTTTT
TRBV24-1,TRBD2,-,TRBJ2-2,CATSDLQGGRVELFF,TGTGCCACCAGTGATTTGCAGGGCGGGAGGGTGGAGCTGTTTTTT
TRBV23-1,TRBD1,-,TRBJ1-4,CASSQSAGGQGGKNEKLFF,TGCGCCAGCAGTCAATCGGCGGGGGGACAGGGTGGGAAAAATGAAAAACTGTTTTTT